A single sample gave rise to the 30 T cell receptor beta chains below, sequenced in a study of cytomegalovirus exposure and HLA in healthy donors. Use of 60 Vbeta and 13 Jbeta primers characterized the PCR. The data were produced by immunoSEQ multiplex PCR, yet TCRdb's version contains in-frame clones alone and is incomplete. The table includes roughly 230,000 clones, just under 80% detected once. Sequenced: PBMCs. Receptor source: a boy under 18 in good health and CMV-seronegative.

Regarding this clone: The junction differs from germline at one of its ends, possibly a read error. The CDR3 is CSSIPKGGRPGNEQFF. CDR3 DNA sequence: TGTTCCAGCATCCCCAAGGGCGGGAGGCCCGGAAATGAGCAGTTCTTC. The gene calls are TRBV7-9 and TRBJ2-1, with 8 positions matching TRBD2. There are 16 residues in the CDR3. Germline CDR1 and CDR2: SEHNR and FQNEAQ (reference sequence).

CDR3 residues: CASSLGQEKYNEQFF. The CDR3 nucleotides read TGTGCCAGCAGCTTAGGACAGGAGAAGTACAATGAGCAGTTCTTC. The V call is TRBV5-6, the J call TRBJ2-1; 7 bases align to TRBD1. The CDR3 runs to 15 residues. With 2 bases clipped from V and 4 bases from J, the junction kept 6 bases outside the gene matches. Germline values: CDR1 SGHDT, CDR2 YYEEEE.

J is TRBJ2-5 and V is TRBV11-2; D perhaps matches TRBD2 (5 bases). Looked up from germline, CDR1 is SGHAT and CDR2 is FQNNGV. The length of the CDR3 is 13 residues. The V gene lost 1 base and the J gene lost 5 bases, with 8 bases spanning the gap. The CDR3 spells CASSLGGWETQYF. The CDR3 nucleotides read TGTGCCAGCAGCTTAGGAGGGTGGGAGACCCAGTACTTC.

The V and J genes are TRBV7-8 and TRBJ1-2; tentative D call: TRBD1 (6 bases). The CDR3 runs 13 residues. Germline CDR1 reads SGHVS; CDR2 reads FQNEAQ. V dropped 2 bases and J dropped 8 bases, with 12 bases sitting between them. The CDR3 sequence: CASSLIQGEGYTF. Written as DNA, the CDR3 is TGTGCCAGCAGCTTAATACAGGGCGAAGGCTACACCTTC.

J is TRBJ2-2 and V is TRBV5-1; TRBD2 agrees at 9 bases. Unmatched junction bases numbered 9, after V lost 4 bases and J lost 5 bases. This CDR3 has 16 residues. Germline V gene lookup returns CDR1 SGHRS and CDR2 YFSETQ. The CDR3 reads CASSRRTSDTTGELFF. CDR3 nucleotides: TGCGCCAGCAGCCGACGGACTAGCGATACTACCGGGGAGCTGTTTTTT. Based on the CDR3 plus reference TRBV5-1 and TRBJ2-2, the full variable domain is KAGVTQTPRYLIKTRGQQVTLSCSPISGHRSVSWYQQTPGQGLQFLFEYFSETQRNKGNFPGRFSGRQFSNSRSEMNVSTLELGDSALYLCASSRRTSDTTGELFFGEGSRLTVL.

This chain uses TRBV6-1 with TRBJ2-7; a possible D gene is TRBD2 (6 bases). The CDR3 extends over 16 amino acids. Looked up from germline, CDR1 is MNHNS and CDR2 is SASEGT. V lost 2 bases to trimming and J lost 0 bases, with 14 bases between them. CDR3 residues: CASSELGRGSSYEQYF. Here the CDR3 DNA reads TGTGCCAGCAGTGAATTGGGGCGGGGAAGCTCCTACGAGCAGTACTTC.

The CDR3 region has the DNA TGTGCCAGCAGTTTCGGGCAGGGGTCTGAAGCTTTCTTT. It is translated as CASSFGQGSEAFF. The chain combines TRBV27 with TRBJ1-1, with D maybe TRBD1 (6 bases). V lost 3 bases to trimming and J lost 6 bases, with 11 bases between them. The CDR3 extends over 13 amino acids. Germline values: CDR1 MNHEY, CDR2 SMNVEV (reference sequence).

The CDR3 region is CASSLGDRYTDTQYF. The DNA for the CDR3 is TGTGCCAGCAGCTTAGGGGACAGATACACAGATACGCAGTATTTT. V is TRBV7-2 and J is TRBJ2-3, with 7 bases aligning to TRBD1. The germline V gene encodes CDR1 SGHTA and CDR2 FQGNSA. The CDR3 totals 15 residues. V gave up 1 base and J gave up 2 bases; unmatched junction bases: 3.

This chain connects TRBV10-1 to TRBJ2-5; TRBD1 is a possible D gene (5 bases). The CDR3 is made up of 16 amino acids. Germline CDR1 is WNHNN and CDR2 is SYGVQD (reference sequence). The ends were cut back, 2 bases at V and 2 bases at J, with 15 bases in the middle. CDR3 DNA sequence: TGCGCCAGCAGTGAGGTAGCAGGGTTTGCGCAAGAGACCCAGTACTTC. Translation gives CASSEVAGFAQETQYF.

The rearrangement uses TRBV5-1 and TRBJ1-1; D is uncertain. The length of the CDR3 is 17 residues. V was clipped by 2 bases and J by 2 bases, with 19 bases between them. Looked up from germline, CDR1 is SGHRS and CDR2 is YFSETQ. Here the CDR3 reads CASSLGLRASSNTEAFF. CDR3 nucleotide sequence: TGCGCCAGCAGCTTAGGGTTGCGGGCCTCCTCCAACACTGAAGCTTTCTTT.

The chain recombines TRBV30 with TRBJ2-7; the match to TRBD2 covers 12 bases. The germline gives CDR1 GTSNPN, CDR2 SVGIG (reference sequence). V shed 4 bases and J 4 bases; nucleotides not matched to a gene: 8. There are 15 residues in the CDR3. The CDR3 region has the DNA TGTGCCTGGAAGAGGGGACTAGCGGGCCCTTACGAGCAGTACTTC. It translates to CAWKRGLAGPYEQYF.

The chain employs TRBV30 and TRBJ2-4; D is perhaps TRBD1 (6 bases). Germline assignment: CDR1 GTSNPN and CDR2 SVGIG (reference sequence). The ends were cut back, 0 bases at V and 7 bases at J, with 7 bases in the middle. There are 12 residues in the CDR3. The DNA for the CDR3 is TGTGCCTGGAGTGTGCAGGGGAACATTCAGTACTTC. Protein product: CAWSVQGNIQYF.

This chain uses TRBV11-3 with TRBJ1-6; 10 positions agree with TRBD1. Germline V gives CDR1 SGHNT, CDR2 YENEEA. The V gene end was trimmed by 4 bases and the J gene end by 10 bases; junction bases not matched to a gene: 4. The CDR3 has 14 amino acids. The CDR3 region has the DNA TGTGCCAGCAGCTCCGGACAGGGGGACTCACCCCTCCACTTT. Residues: CASSSGQGDSPLHF. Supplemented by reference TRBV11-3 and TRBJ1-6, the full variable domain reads EAGVVQSPRYKIIEKKQPVAFWCNPISGHNTLYWYLQNLGQGPELLIRYENEEAVDDSQLPKDRFSAERLKGVDSTLKIQPAELGDSAVYLCASSSGQGDSPLHFGNGTRLTVT.

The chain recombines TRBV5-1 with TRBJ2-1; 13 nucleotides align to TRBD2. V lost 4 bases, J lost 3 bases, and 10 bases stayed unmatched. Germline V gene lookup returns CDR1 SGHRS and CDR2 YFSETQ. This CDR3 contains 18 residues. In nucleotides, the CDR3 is TGCGCCAGCAGCCCGACTAGCGGGGGGCTGCTCCTCTACAATGAGCAGTTCTTC. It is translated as CASSPTSGGLLLYNEQFF.

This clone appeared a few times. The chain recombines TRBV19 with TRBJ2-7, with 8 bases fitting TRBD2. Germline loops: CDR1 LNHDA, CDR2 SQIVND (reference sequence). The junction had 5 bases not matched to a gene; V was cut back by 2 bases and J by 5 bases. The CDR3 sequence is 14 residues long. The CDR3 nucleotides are TGTGCCAGTAGTATAACCGGGGGGGTCAACGAGCAGTACTTC. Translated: CASSITGGVNEQYF.

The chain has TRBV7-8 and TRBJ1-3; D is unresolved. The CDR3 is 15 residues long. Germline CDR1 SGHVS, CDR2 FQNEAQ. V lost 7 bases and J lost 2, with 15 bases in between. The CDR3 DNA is TGTGCCAGCACCACTAGAGAAGGGACTGGAAACACCATATATTTT. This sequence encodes CASTTREGTGNTIYF. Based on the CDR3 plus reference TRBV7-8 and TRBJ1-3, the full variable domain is GAGVSQSPRYKVAKRGQDVALRCDPISGHVSLFWYQQALGQGPEFLTYFQNEAQLDKSGLPSDRFFAERPEGSVSTLKIQRTQQEDSAVYLCASTTREGTGNTIYFGEGSWLTVV.

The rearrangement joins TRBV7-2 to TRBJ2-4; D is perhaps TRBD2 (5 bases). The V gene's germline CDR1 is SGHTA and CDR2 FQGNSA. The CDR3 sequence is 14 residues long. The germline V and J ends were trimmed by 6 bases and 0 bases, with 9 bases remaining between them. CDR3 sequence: CASSSGLAKNIQYF. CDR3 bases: TGTGCCAGCAGTTCTGGACTAGCCAAAAACATTCAGTACTTC.

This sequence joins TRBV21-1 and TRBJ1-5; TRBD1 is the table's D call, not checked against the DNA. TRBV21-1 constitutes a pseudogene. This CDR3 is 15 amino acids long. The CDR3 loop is CASSKGRTGVQPQHF. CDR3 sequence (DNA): TGTGCCAGCAGCAAAGGTAGGACAGGGGTTCAGCCCCAGCATTTT.

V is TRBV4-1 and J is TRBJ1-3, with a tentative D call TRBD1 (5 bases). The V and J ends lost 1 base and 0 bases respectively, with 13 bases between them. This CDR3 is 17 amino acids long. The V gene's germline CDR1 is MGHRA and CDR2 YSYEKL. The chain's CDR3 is CASSQGQSQYSGNTIYF. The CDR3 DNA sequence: TGCGCCAGCAGCCAAGGACAGTCCCAATACTCTGGAAACACCATATATTTT.

Here the CDR3 reads CASSIGVRAEAFF. CDR3 in DNA: TGTGCCAGTAGTATAGGTGTGCGAGCTGAAGCTTTCTTT. The V call is TRBV19, the J call TRBJ1-1; D gene uncertain. Germline-derived CDR1 and CDR2 are LNHDA and SQIVND (reference sequence). The length of the CDR3 is 13 residues. V was pared by 1 base and J by 6 bases, with 9 bases between.

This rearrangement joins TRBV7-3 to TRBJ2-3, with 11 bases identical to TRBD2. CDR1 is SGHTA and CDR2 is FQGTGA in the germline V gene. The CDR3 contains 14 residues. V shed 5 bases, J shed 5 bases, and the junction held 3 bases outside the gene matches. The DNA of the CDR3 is TGTGCCAGCAGCGAAGGGACTAGCGGAGATACGCAGTATTTT. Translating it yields CASSEGTSGDTQYF.

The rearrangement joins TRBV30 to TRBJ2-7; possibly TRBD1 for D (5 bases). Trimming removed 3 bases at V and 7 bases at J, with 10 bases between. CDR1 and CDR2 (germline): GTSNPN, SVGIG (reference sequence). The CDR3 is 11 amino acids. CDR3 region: CAWSRAGEQYF. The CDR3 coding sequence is TGTGCCTGGAGCCGAGCAGGGGAGCAGTACTTC.

CDR3 nucleotides: TGTGCCAGCAGCTCACATTTACCTTTGACAGGGAACAACACTGAAGCTTTCTTT. It is translated as CASSSHLPLTGNNTEAFF. The rearrangement uses TRBV5-6 and TRBJ1-1, with 7 bases aligning to TRBD1. CDR1 and CDR2 (germline): SGHDT, YYEEEE. The CDR3 covers 18 residues. V shed 3 bases, J shed 2 bases, and the junction held 16 bases outside the gene matches.

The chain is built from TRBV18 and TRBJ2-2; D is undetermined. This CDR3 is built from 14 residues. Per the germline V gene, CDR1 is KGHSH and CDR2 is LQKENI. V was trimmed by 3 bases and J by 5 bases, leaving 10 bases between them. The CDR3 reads CASSPRSRTGELFF. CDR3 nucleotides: TGTGCCAGCTCACCGCGCTCGAGGACCGGGGAGCTGTTTTTT.

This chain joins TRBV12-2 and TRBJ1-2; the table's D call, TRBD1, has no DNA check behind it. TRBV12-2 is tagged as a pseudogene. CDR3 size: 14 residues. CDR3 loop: CASRLNRGVYGYTF. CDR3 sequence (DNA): TGTGCAAGTCGCCTCAACAGGGGCGTCTATGGCTACACCTTC.

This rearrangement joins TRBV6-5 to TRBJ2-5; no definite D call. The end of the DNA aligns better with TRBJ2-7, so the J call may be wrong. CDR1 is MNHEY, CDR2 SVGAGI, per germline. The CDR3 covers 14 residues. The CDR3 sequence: CASSYRDSSYEQYF. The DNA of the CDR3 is TGTGCCAGCAGTTACCGAGATTCCTCCTACGAGCAGTACTTC.

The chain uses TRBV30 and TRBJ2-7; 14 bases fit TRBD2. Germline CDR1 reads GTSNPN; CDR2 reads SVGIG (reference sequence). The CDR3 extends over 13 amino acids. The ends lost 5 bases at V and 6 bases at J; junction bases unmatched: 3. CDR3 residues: CAWGGTSGGEQYF. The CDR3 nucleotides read TGTGCCTGGGGTGGGACTAGCGGGGGCGAGCAGTACTTC.

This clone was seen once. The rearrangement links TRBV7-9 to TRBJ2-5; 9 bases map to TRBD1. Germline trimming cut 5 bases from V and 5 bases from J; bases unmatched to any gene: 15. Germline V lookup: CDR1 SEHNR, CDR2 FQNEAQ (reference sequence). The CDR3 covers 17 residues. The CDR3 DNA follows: TGTGCCAGCAGCCGAACACTCCGGGACAGGGCATCGGAGACCCAGTACTTC. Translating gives CASSRTLRDRASETQYF.

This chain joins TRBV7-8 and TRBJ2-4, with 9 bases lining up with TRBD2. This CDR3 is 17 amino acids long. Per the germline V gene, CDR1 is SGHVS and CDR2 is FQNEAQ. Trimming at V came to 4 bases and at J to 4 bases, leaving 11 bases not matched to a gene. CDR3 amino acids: CASSSYSGSPHKNIQYF. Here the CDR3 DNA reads TGTGCCAGCAGCTCTTATAGCGGGAGCCCTCATAAAAACATTCAGTACTTC.

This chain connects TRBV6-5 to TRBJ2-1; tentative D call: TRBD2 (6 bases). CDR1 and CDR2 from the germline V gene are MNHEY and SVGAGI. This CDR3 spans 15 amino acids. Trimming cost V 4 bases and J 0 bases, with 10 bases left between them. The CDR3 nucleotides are TGTGCCAGCAGTTCCTGGCGGGACTCCTACAATGAGCAGTTCTTC. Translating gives CASSSWRDSYNEQFF.